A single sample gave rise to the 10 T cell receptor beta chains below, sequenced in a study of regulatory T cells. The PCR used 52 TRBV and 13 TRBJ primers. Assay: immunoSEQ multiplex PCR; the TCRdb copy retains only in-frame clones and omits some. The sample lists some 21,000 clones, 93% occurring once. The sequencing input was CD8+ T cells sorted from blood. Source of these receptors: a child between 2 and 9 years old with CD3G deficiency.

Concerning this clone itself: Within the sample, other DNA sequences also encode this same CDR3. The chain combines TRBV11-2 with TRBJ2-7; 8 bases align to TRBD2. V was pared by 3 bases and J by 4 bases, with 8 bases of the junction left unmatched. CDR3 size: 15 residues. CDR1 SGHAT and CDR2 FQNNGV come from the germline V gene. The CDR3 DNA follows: TGTGCCAGCAGCTTGGGAACGGGAGGGTTTTACGAGCAGTACTTC. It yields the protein CASSLGTGGFYEQYF.

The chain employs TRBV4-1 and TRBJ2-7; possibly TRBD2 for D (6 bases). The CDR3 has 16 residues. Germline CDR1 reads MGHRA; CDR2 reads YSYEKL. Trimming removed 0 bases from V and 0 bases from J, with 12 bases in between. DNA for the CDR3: TGCGCCAGCAGCCAAGACTTGGGCGGGAACTCCTACGAGCAGTACTTC. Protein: CASSQDLGGNSYEQYF.

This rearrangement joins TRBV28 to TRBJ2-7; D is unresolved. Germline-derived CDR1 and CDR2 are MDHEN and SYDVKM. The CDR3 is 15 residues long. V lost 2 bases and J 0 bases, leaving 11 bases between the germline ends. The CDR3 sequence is CASSLGQTVSYEQYF. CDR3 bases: TGTGCCAGCAGTTTAGGGCAGACCGTCTCCTACGAGCAGTACTTC.

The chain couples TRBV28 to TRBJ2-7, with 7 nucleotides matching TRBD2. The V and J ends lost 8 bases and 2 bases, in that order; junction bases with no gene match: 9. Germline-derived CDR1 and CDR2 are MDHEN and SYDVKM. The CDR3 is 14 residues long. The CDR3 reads CASLPAGTTYEQYF. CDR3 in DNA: TGTGCCAGCTTACCGGCTGGGACTACCTACGAGCAGTACTTC.

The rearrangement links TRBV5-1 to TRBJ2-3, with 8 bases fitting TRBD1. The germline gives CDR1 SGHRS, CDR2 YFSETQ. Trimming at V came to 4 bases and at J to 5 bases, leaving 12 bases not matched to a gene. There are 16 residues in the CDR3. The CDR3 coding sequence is TGCGCCAGCAGCGACGGACAGGGAGGTCGGGAAGATACGCAGTATTTT. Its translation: CASSDGQGGREDTQYF.

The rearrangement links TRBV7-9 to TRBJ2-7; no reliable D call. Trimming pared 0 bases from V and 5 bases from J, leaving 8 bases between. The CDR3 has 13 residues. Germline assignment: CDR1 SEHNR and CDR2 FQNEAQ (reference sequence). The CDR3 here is CASSLAGFHEQYF. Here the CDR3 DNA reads TGTGCCAGCAGCTTAGCGGGGTTCCACGAGCAGTACTTC.

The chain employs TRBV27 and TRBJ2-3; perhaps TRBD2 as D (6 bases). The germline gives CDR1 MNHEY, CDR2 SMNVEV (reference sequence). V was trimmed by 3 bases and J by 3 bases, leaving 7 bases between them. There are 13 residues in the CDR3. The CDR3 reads CASSFGGTDTQYF. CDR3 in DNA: TGTGCCAGCAGTTTCGGGGGAACAGATACGCAGTATTTT.

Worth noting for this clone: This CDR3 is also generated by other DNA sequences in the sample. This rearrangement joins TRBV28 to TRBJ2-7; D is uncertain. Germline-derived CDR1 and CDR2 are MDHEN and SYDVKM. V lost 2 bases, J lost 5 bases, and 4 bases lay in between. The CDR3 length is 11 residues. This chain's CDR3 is CASSLGNEQYF. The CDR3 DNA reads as TGTGCCAGCAGTTTAGGGAACGAGCAGTACTTC. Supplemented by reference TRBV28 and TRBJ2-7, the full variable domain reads DVKVTQSSRYLVKRTGEKVFLECVQDMDHENMFWYRQDPGLGLRLIYFSYDVKMKEKGDIPEGYSVSREKKERFSLILESASTNQTSMYLCASSLGNEQYFGPGTRLTVT.

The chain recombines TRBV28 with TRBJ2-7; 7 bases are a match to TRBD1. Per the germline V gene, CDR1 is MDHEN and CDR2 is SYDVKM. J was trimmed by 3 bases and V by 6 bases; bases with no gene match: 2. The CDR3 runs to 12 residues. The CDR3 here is CASSRDSYEQYF. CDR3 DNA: TGTGCCAGCAGCCGGGACAGCTACGAGCAGTACTTC.

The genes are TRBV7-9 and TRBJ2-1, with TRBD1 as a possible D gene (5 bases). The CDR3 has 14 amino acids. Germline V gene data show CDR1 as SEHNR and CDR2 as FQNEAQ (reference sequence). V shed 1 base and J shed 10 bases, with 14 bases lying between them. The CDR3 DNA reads TGTGCCAGCAGCTTAGGGTTGGGGCGAGACGAGCAGTTCTTC. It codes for CASSLGLGRDEQFF.